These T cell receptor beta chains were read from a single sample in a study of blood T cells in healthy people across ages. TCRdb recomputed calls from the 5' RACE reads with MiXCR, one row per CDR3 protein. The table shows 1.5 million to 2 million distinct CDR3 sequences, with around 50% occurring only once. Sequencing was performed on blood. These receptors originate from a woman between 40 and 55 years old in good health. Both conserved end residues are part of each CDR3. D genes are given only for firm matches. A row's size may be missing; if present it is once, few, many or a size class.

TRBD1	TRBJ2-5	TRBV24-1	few	CATSDFGQGQETQYF	TGTGCCACCAGTGATTTTGGACAGGGGCAAGAGACCCAGTACTTC
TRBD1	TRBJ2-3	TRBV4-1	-	CASSRPTGKRDTQYF	TGCGCCAGCAGCCGACCGACAGGGAAGCGGGATACGCAGTATTTT
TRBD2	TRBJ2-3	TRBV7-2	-	CASSLGASSGGSDTQYF	TGTGCCAGCAGCTTAGGGGCATCTAGCGGGGGGTCAGATACGCAGTATTTT
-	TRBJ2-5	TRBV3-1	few	CASSQPGEKTQYF	TGTGCCAGCAGCCAACCAGGGGAGAAGACCCAGTACTTC
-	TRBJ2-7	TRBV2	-	CASSWHSSTYEQYF	TGTGCCAGCAGTTGGCACAGTTCCACCTACGAGCAGTACTTC
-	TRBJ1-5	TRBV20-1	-	CSAEQDRQYQPQHF	TGCAGTGCTGAACAGGACAGACAGTATCAGCCCCAGCATTTT
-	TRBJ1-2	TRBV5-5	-	CASRIEQGFNYGYTF	TGTGCCAGCCGTATTGAACAGGGATTCAACTATGGCTACACCTTC
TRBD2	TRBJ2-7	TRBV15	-	CATSRLLSSGGYEQYF	TGTGCCACCAGCAGGCTACTGTCTAGCGGGGGCTACGAGCAGTACTTC
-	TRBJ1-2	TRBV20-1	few	CSASQLNLANYGYTF	TGCAGTGCTAGTCAGCTGAACTTAGCTAACTATGGCTACACCTTC
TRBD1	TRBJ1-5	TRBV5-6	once	CASSSRIGTANQPQHF	TGTGCCAGCAGCTCCCGCATCGGGACAGCAAATCAGCCCCAGCATTTT
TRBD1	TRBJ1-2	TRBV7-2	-	CASSLGLGMGQGIRGYTF	TGTGCCAGCAGCTTAGGACTAGGGATGGGACAGGGTATACGGGGCTACACCTTC
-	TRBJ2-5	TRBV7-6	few	CASSLARPTSRETQYF	TGTGCCAGCAGCTTAGCCCGACCAACGAGTCGAGAGACCCAGTACTTC
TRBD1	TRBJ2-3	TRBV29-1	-	CSVNRDRGSTDTQYF	TGCAGCGTTAACCGGGACAGGGGTAGCACAGATACGCAGTATTTT
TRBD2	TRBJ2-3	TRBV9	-	CASTRGSGGSTDTQYF	TGTGCCAGCACCCGAGGAAGCGGGGGTTCCACAGATACGCAGTATTTT
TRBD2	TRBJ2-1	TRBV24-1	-	CATSDRTSGALRGNEQFF	TGTGCCACCAGTGATAGGACTAGCGGGGCTCTGAGAGGCAATGAGCAGTTCTTC
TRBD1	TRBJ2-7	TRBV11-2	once	CVSSWGTGDYEQYF	TGTGTCAGCAGCTGGGGGACAGGGGACTACGAGCAGTACTTC
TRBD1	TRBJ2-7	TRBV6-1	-	CASRAPTGSSYEQYF	TGTGCCAGCAGGGCACCGACAGGGTCCTCCTACGAGCAGTACTTC
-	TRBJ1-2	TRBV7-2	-	CASSPDLTNYGYTF	TGTGCCAGCAGCCCGGACCTAACTAACTATGGCTACACCTTC
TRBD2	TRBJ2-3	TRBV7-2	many	CASSTHQPGLAGGRADTQYF	TGTGCCAGCAGCACTCACCAGCCGGGACTAGCGGGGGGGCGGGCAGATACGCAGTATTTT
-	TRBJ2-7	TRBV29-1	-	CSVARQAGYEQYF	TGCAGCGTTGCCAGACAGGCCGGCTACGAGCAGTACTTC
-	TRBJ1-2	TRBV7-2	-	CASSSTLQGNYGYTF	TGTGCCAGCAGCTCTACACTCCAGGGAAACTATGGCTACACCTTC
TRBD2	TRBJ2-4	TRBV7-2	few	CASSFSGAGNIQYF	TGTGCCAGCAGCTTTAGCGGGGCCGGGAACATTCAGTACTTC
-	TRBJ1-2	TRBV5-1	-	CASSLMWREPNYGYTF	TGCGCCAGCAGCCTGATGTGGAGGGAGCCTAACTATGGCTACACCTTC
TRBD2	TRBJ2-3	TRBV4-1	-	CASSQFLKAGGQLGGDTQYF	TGCGCCAGCAGCCAGTTCCTTAAAGCGGGGGGTCAATTGGGGGGAGATACGCAGTATTTT
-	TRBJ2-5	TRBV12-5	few	CASGRDSVGTQYF	TGTGCTAGTGGCCGGGACTCGGTCGGGACCCAGTACTTC
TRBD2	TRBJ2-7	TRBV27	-	CASSSGLLAGEQYF	TGTGCCAGCAGTTCGGGACTATTAGCTGGCGAGCAGTACTTC
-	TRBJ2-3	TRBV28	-	CASSLAGQTADTQYF	TGTGCCAGCAGTTTAGCGGGACAGACTGCAGATACGCAGTATTTT
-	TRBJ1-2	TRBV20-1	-	CSAKAAGVYGYTF	TGCAGTGCCAAGGCGGCAGGGGTCTATGGCTACACCTTC
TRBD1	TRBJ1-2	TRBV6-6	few	CASSHSSGQGFGYTF	TGTGCCAGCAGCCACTCGTCGGGACAGGGATTTGGCTACACCTTC
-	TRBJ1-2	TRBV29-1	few	CSVEDPGRSYGYTF	TGCAGCGTTGAAGATCCGGGACGGAGCTATGGCTACACCTTC
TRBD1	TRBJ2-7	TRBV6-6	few	CASSYSTGVHEQYF	TGTGCCAGCAGTTACTCCACAGGGGTCCACGAGCAGTACTTC
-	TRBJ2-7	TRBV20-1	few	CSARGVGGAGYEQYF	TGCAGTGCTAGAGGGGTGGGGGGGGCCGGTTACGAGCAGTACTTC
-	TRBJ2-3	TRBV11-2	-	CASSYRGVPQYF	TGTGCCAGCAGCTATCGGGGAGTCCCGCAGTATTTT
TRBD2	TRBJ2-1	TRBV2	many	CASDRGGNNEQFF	TGTGCCAGCGACCGGGGGGGGAACAATGAGCAGTTCTTC
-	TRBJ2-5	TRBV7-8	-	CASSRRETYQETQYF	TGTGCCAGCAGCCGCCGGGAGACGTACCAAGAGACCCAGTACTTC
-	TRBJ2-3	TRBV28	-	CASSLYGGLSDTQYF	TGTGCCAGCAGTTTATACGGCGGACTGTCAGATACGCAGTATTTT
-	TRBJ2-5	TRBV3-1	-	CASSQDWGRVGETQYF	TGTGCCAGCAGCCAAGATTGGGGCAGGGTCGGGGAGACCCAGTACTTC
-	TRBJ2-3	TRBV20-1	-	CSSRDLGTARDTQYF	TGCAGTTCTAGAGATCTTGGCACGGCCCGAGATACGCAGTATTTT
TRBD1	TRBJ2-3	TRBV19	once	CASSTLDRGQEDTQYF	TGTGCCAGTAGTACTCTCGACAGGGGGCAGGAAGATACGCAGTATTTT
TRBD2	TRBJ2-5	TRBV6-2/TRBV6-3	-	CASSYLQRLAGQETQYF	TGTGCCAGCAGTTACCTCCAACGACTAGCGGGGCAAGAGACCCAGTACTTC
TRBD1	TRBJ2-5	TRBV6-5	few	CASSYSQGVKTQYF	TGTGCCAGCAGTTACTCGCAGGGGGTGAAGACCCAGTACTTC
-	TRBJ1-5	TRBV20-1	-	CSAPIGDSNQPQHF	TGCAGTGCACCTATTGGGGATAGCAATCAGCCCCAGCATTTT
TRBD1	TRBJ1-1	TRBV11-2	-	CASSTYTGGSEAFF	TGTGCCAGCAGCACCTACACAGGGGGCAGTGAAGCTTTCTTT
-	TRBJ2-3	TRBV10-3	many	CAISEAADTQYF	TGTGCCATCAGTGAGGCCGCAGATACGCAGTATTTT
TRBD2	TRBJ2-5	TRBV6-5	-	CASRGLAGGRGTQYF	TGTGCCAGCAGGGGCCTAGCGGGGGGGCGGGGGACCCAGTACTTC
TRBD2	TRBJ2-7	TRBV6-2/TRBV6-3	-	CAGSYGTSGDISYEQYF	TGTGCCGGCAGTTACGGGACTAGCGGGGACATCTCCTACGAGCAGTACTTC
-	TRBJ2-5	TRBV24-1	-	CATSEPGAPAETQYF	TGTGCCACCAGTGAACCGGGGGCGCCGGCTGAGACCCAGTACTTC
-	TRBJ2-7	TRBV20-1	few	CSAADTVATYEQYF	TGCAGTGCCGCGGACACCGTGGCGACCTACGAGCAGTACTTC
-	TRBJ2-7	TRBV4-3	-	CASSLVASVDEQYF	TGCGCCAGCAGCCTGGTGGCTAGTGTCGATGAGCAGTACTTC
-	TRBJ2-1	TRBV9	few	CASCNGVGSYNEQFF	TGTGCCAGCTGCAATGGGGTTGGCTCCTACAATGAGCAGTTCTTC
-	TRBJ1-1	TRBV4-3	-	CASSRDRTVNTEAFF	TGCGCCAGCAGCCGAGATAGAACGGTAAACACTGAAGCTTTCTTT
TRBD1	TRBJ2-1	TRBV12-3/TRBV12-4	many	CASSSGQGGNEQFF	TGTGCCAGCAGTTCGGGACAGGGGGGCAATGAGCAGTTCTTC
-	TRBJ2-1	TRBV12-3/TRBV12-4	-	CASSLGSPNNEQFF	TGTGCCAGCAGTTTAGGGAGCCCGAACAATGAGCAGTTCTTC